The rows below give T cell receptor beta chains drawn from one sample of a study of T-cell reconstitution after alpha-beta-depleted transplantation in children. TCRdb called the PCR reads again in MiXCR, with one record for every CDR3 protein. The profile shows 250,000 to 400,000 distinct CDR3 sequences, over 20% of them singletons. Specimen: PBMCs, mostly from graft donor cells, collected 180 days after TCRalphabeta/CD19-depleted stem cell transplant. These receptors came from a male patient aged 10 to 17 who had a stem cell transplant for acute lymphoblastic leukemia, so the T cells may come from the graft donor. CDR3s include the opening cysteine and the closing phenylalanine or tryptophan. The D gene is left open where the match is weak. Clone size appears in some rows only: once, few, many, or a class for an expanded clone.

>TRBJ1-5|TRBV15|-|TRBD1
TGTGCCACCAGCAGAGAGGGGACAGGGGGTTGGCAGCCCCAGCATTTT
CATSREGTGGWQPQHF
>TRBJ2-3|TRBV20-1|few|-
TGCAGTGCTACCGCGTGGACAGATACGCAGTATTTT
CSATAWTDTQYF
>TRBJ1-1|TRBV5-1|-|-
TGCGCCAGCAGCTTGGCGGACAGCAACCTTTATGGAGCTTTCTTT
CASSLADSNLYGAFF
>TRBJ2-3|TRBV4-1|-|-
TGCGCCAGCAGCTTGGGAACCTGGCCTAGCACAGATACGCAGTATTTT
CASSLGTWPSTDTQYF
>TRBJ2-1|TRBV5-1|many|TRBD2
TGCGCCAGCAGCACCGGACTAGCTAGGAATGAGCAGTTCTTC
CASSTGLARNEQFF
>TRBJ1-2|TRBV6-5|-|-
TGTGCCAGCAGTTACTCGAGATCGGATTGGGAGGGCTACACCTTC
CASSYSRSDWEGYTF
>TRBJ2-7|TRBV29-1|-|TRBD1
TGCAGCGTTGAACCGGGACAGGGACACTACGAGCAGTACTTC
CSVEPGQGHYEQYF
>TRBJ1-1|TRBV15|many|TRBD1
TGTGCCACCGCGGACAGGTTGTACACTGAAGCTTTCTTT
CATADRLYTEAFF
>TRBJ2-2|TRBV2|few|-
TGTGCCAGCAGTGAGGGCGTGAACACCGGGGAGCTGTTTTTT
CASSEGVNTGELFF
>TRBJ2-2|TRBV2|-|-
TGTGCCAGCAAAATTTTCGGGAGCGGCACCGGGGAGCTGTTTTTT
CASKIFGSGTGELFF
>TRBJ2-1|TRBV11-2|once|-
TGTGCCAGCAGCTCCAGAGTAGCGGAACACTACAATGAGCAGTTCTTC
CASSSRVAEHYNEQFF
>TRBJ2-7|TRBV27|-|-
TGTGCCAGCAGTTTATCGGATCCGGGCAACTCCTACGAGCAGTACTTC
CASSLSDPGNSYEQYF
>TRBJ1-6|TRBV6-1|few|TRBD1
TGTGCCAGCAGTCGTCCGGGACAGGGACGGTCACCCCTCCACTTT
CASSRPGQGRSPLHF
>TRBJ1-1|TRBV6-2/TRBV6-3|-|TRBD1
TGTGCCAGCGTGAAACAGGGGTGGACTGAAGCTTTCTTT
CASVKQGWTEAFF
>TRBJ2-2|TRBV29-1|-|-
TGCAGCGTTGAGGTTCCCGGAGGGAGCACCGGGGAGCTGTTTTTT
CSVEVPGGSTGELFF
>TRBJ1-1|TRBV18|-|-
TGTGCCAGCTCACCACGGGCTCCACATCCCGTCACGAACACTGAAGCTTTCTTT
CASSPRAPHPVTNTEAFF
>TRBJ2-1|TRBV7-9|-|-
TGTGCCAGCAGCAACTTTGGTGGTCGGTACAATGAGCAGTTCTTC
CASSNFGGRYNEQFF